The next 19 T cell receptor beta chains were all read from a single sample in a study of response to subunit inactivated influenza vaccine. TCRdb analysed the RT-PCR reads with MiXCR anew, one entry per CDR3 protein. The sample consists of 450,000 to 600,000 distinct CDR3 sequences, approximately 16% of them appearing once. The source was CD4+ T cells sorted from PBMCs, collected around 25 months after vaccination. The receptors come from a man in his fifties or sixties who received an inactivated influenza vaccine.

The chain combines TRBV24-1 with TRBJ2-2, with TRBD2 matching over 7 bases. V trimming: 5 bases; J trimming: 4 bases; junction bases outside the gene matches: 3. The V gene's germline CDR1 is KGHDR and CDR2 SFDVKD. This CDR3 has 14 amino acids. In nucleotides, the CDR3 is TGTGCCACCAGTGTGACTAGCCCCACCGGGGAGCTGTTTTTT. Its protein is CATSVTSPTGELFF.

The chain has TRBV29-1 and TRBJ1-1; the D gene is possibly TRBD1 (5 bases). V shed 4 bases and J shed 11 bases, with 14 bases lying between them. Germline CDR1 and CDR2: SQVTM and ANQGSEA. The CDR3 runs 11 residues. The CDR3 here is CSVAFIRGAFF. The CDR3 nucleotides read TGCAGCGTTGCCTTCATCCGGGGGGCTTTCTTT.

With respect to this clonotype: Compared with germline, one end of the junction differs, possibly owing to a read error. CDR3 in amino acids: CSARDGGYTEELFF. The CDR3 DNA reads TGCAGTGCTAGAGATGGGGGGTACACCGAGGAGCTGTTTTTT. V usage is TRBV20-1 and J usage is TRBJ2-2, with D perhaps matching TRBD2 (6 bases). Germline V CDR1 and CDR2: DFQATT, SNEGSKA (reference sequence). The CDR3 has 14 residues.

The chain couples TRBV20-1 to TRBJ1-5; tentative D call: TRBD1 (5 bases). Per germline, CDR1 DFQATT and CDR2 SNEGSKA (reference sequence). This CDR3 has 13 residues. Trimming pared 7 bases from V and 3 bases from J, leaving 13 bases between. The CDR3 DNA is TGCAGTGGCCAGACAGACCCCAATCAGCCCCAGCATTTT. It translates to CSGQTDPNQPQHF.

The chain links TRBV4-2 to TRBJ2-3; D call uncertain. The length of the CDR3 is 15 residues. The germline gives CDR1 LGHNA, CDR2 YNFKEQ. V dropped 0 bases and J dropped 0 bases, with 7 bases sitting between them. The DNA for the CDR3 is TGTGCCAGCAGCCAAGATTATATAAGCACAGATACGCAGTATTTT. This gives the protein CASSQDYISTDTQYF.

This clonotype was detected ten times or more. This chain connects TRBV5-1 to TRBJ2-3, with D perhaps TRBD1 (5 bases). Germline V gives CDR1 SGHRS, CDR2 YFSETQ. The V end lost 0 bases, the J end lost 4 bases, and 6 bases lay between the germline ends. The CDR3 is made up of 13 amino acids. The CDR3 spells CASSLEGSDTQYF. The CDR3 nucleotides are TGCGCCAGCAGCTTGGAGGGGTCAGATACGCAGTATTTT.

This clonotype was observed a few times. The chain uses TRBV9 and TRBJ2-5; 10 bases fit TRBD2. The CDR3 extends over 16 amino acids. Trimming cost V 0 bases and J 6 bases; bases outside gene matches: 8. Germline V gives CDR1 SGDLS, CDR2 YYNGEE. DNA of the CDR3: TGTGCCAGCAGCGTAGGGACTAGCGGAGCCCCTAAGACCCAGTACTTC. This encodes CASSVGTSGAPKTQYF.

This clonotype was observed many times. The CDR3 is CSAQGGLAGDTYEQYF. The CDR3 DNA is TGCAGTGCTCAGGGGGGGCTAGCGGGGGATACTTACGAGCAGTACTTC. The V and J genes are TRBV20-1 and TRBJ2-7; 10 positions agree with TRBD2. This CDR3 comprises 16 residues. J gave up 4 bases and V 5 bases, and 14 bases lay outside the gene matches. CDR1 is DFQATT, CDR2 SNEGSKA, per germline (reference sequence).

There are many counts of this clonotype. This chain joins TRBV3-1 and TRBJ2-7, with D perhaps TRBD2 (5 bases). CDR3 length equals 16 residues. From germline, CDR1 is LGHDT and CDR2 YNNKEL (reference sequence). The ends were cut back, 0 bases at V and 1 base at J, with 13 bases in the middle. CDR3 protein: CASSQDGKGESYEQYF. CDR3 DNA sequence: TGTGCCAGCAGCCAAGATGGAAAGGGAGAATCCTACGAGCAGTACTTC.

V and J are TRBV2 and TRBJ2-3, with 12 bases fitting TRBD2. V lost 6 bases to trimming and J lost 0 bases; unmatched junction nucleotides: 4. Germline CDR1 reads SNHLY; CDR2 reads FYNNEI. This CDR3 spans 16 amino acids. CDR3 in DNA: TGTGCCAGCAGGCGGACTAGCGGGATAAGCACAGATACGCAGTATTTT. Its translation is CASRRTSGISTDTQYF.

The CDR3, as DNA: TGTGCCAGCAGCTTAGAGTCTGCTAGCGGGGGGGCGGAGCTGTTTTTT. It yields the protein CASSLESASGGAELFF. The rearrangement links TRBV11-2 to TRBJ2-2; 12 bases align to TRBD2. Germline CDR1 SGHAT, CDR2 FQNNGV. The CDR3 contains 16 residues. With 0 bases clipped from V and 10 bases from J, the junction kept 6 bases outside the gene matches.

Ten or more counts support this clonotype. The chain links TRBV24-1 to TRBJ2-2; the match to TRBD2 covers 8 bases. Germline V gene data show CDR1 as KGHDR and CDR2 as SFDVKD. The CDR3 runs to 16 residues. The trim removed 4 bases at V and 0 bases at J, leaving 3 bases unmatched. CDR3 nucleotide sequence: TGTGCCACCAGTGACGCGGGACTAGCGAACACCGGGGAGCTGTTTTTT. As protein: CATSDAGLANTGELFF.

There are many counts of this clonotype. This chain joins TRBV29-1 and TRBJ2-1; D remains ambiguous. Germline CDR1 reads SQVTM; CDR2 reads ANQGSEA. V shed 2 bases and J shed 8 bases, with 7 bases lying between them. The CDR3 is 11 amino acids. CDR3 residues: CSVESGYEQFF. The DNA for the CDR3 is TGCAGCGTTGAATCGGGTTATGAGCAGTTCTTC.

This clonotype has a handful of counts. In DNA form, the CDR3 reads TGCGCCAGCAGCCAAGATCGCCGGACGGGAAACTATGGCTACACCTTC. Protein product: CASSQDRRTGNYGYTF. The V call is TRBV4-3, the J call TRBJ1-2; unclear D gene. Germline CDR1 is LGHNA and CDR2 is YSLEER. The CDR3 length is 16 residues. V lost 0 bases, J lost 2 bases, and 13 bases lay in between.

The chain recombines TRBV4-2 with TRBJ2-1; 7 bases match TRBD2. The V and J ends lost 1 base and 2 bases, in that order; junction bases with no gene match: 2. The CDR3 contains 15 residues. Germline CDR1 LGHNA, CDR2 YNFKEQ. For the CDR3, the DNA is TGTGCCAGCAGCCAAGGAAGCGGGACCTACAATGAGCAGTTCTTC. Residues: CASSQGSGTYNEQFF.

The gene calls are TRBV4-3 and TRBJ1-5, with no clear D. This CDR3 comprises 9 residues. Germline V gene data show CDR1 as LGHNA and CDR2 as YSLEER. The V gene lost 11 bases and the J gene lost 5 bases, with 4 bases spanning the gap. CDR3 sequence: CADYQPQHF. The CDR3 DNA sequence: TGCGCCGACTATCAGCCCCAGCATTTT.

The chain has TRBV3-1 and TRBJ2-7, with D perhaps TRBD1 (6 bases). There are 14 residues in the CDR3. Trimming pared 4 bases from V and 5 bases from J, leaving 15 bases between. The V gene's germline CDR1 is LGHDT and CDR2 YNNKEL (reference sequence). CDR3 region: CASSPFRGSDEQYF. CDR3 in DNA: TGTGCCAGCAGCCCCTTCAGGGGTTCGGACGAGCAGTACTTC.

V gene TRBV9 combines with J gene TRBJ2-7; TRBD1 is a possible D gene (6 bases). Germline values: CDR1 SGDLS, CDR2 YYNGEE. V lost 4 bases, J lost 5 bases, and 28 bases lay in between. This CDR3 is built from 18 residues. The CDR3 DNA sequence: TGTGCCAGCAGCCTCCGGGGTAGGGGGTACAGGGATCAAAACGAGCAGTACTTC. Translated: CASSLRGRGYRDQNEQYF. Full variable domain (rest looked up from reference TRBV9 and TRBJ2-7): DSGVTQTPKHLITATGQRVTLRCSPRSGDLSVYWYQQSLDQGLQFLIQYYNGEERAKGNILERFSAQQFPDLHSELNLSSLELGDSALYFCASSLRGRGYRDQNEQYFGPGTRLTVT.

The chain employs TRBV12-3 or TRBV12-4 and TRBJ1-4; TRBD1 aligns across 11 bases. The J segment lost 7 bases and the V segment lost 5 bases, leaving 6 bases of the junction unmatched. The CDR3 has 15 amino acids. The CDR3 region has the DNA TGTGCCAGCAGTCAGACCGGGACAGGGGGTGAAAAACTGTTTTTT. This encodes CASSQTGTGGEKLFF.